Below are 5 T cell receptor beta chains sequenced from a single sample in a study of blood T cell repertoires in COVID-19. Profiled with immunoSEQ multiplex PCR; TCRdb holds only in-frame clones, not every one. This table has 150,000 to 200,000 clones, around four fifths appearing once. Sequences were obtained from PBMCs or T cells enriched from blood (not recorded which). The receptors shown here come from a woman in her fifties or sixties who had recovered from COVID-19.

V usage is TRBV19 and J usage is TRBJ2-2; 10 bases are shared with TRBD1. CDR1 and CDR2 from the germline V gene are LNHDA and SQIVND (reference sequence). J was trimmed by 5 bases and V by 7 bases; bases with no gene match: 10. The CDR3 runs 16 residues. The CDR3 DNA is TGTGCCAGTAACCTCCCCCGGGACAGGGGTACCGGGGAGCTGTTTTTT. Protein product: CASNLPRDRGTGELFF.

V and J are TRBV18 and TRBJ2-3; D uncertain. The ends were cut back, 6 bases at V and 2 bases at J, with 6 bases in the middle. CDR3 size: 12 residues. Germline-derived CDR1 and CDR2 are KGHSH and LQKENI. The CDR3 DNA follows: TGTGCCAGCTCGCCTAACACAGATACGCAGTATTTT. Its protein is CASSPNTDTQYF.

The chain has TRBV25-1 and TRBJ2-4; possibly TRBD1 for D (6 bases). Germline V gene lookup returns CDR1 MGHDK and CDR2 SYGVNS. Trimming cost V 8 bases and J 3 bases, with 11 bases left between them. The length of the CDR3 is 13 residues. The CDR3 DNA follows: TGTGCCAGCGTAGACAGGTACAAAAACATTCAGTACTTC. It translates to CASVDRYKNIQYF.

This chain uses TRBV7-9 with TRBJ2-5; D is unresolved. CDR3 length: 12 residues. Germline CDR1 is SEHNR and CDR2 is FQNEAQ (reference sequence). V was trimmed by 0 bases and J by 5 bases, leaving 4 bases between them. CDR3 residues: CASSLASETQYF. CDR3 bases: TGTGCCAGCAGCTTAGCGTCGGAGACCCAGTACTTC.

CDR3 DNA: TGTGCCAGCAGTGAAGTGACAGATGACGAAAAACTGTTTTTT. Translation gives CASSEVTDDEKLFF. The chain has TRBV2 and TRBJ1-4; D is possibly TRBD1 (5 bases). Germline V gene sequence: CDR1 SNHLY, CDR2 FYNNEI. This CDR3 spans 14 amino acids. V was clipped by 1 base and J by 8 bases, with 11 bases between them.